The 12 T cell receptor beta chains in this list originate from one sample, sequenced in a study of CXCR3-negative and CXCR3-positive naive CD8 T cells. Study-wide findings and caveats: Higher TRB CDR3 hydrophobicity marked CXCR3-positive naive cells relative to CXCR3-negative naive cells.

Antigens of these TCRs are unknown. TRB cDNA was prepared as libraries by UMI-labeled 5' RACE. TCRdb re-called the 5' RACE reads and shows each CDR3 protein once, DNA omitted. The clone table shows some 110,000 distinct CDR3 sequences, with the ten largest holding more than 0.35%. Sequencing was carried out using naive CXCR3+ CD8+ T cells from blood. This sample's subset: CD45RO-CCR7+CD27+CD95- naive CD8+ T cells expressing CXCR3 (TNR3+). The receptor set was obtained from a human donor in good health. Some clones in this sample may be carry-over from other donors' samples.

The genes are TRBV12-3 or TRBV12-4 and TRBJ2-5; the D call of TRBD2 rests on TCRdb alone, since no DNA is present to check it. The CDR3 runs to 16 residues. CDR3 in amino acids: CASLASGRSIQETQYF.

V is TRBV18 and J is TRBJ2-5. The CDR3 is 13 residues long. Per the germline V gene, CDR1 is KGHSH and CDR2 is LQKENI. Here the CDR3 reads CASSRTGWETQYF.

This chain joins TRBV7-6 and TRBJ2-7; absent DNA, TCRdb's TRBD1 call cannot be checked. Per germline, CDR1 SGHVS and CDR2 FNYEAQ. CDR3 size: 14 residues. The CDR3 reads CASSSDARGYEQYF.

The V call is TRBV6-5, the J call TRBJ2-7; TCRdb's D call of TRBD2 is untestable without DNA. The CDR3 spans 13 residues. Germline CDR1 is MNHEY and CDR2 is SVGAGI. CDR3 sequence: CASSYRTSYEQYF.

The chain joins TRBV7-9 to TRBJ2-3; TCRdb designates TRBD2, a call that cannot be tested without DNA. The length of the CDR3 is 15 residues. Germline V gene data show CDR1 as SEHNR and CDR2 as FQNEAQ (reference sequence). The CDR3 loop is CASRGLAGDSDTQYF.

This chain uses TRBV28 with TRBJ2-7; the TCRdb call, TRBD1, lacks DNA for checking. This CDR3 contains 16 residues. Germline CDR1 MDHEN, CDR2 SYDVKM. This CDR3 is CASSDLTVRGIYEQYF. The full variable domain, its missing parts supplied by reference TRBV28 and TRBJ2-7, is DVKVTQSSRYLVKRTGEKVFLECVQDMDHENMFWYRQDPGLGLRLIYFSYDVKMKEKGDIPEGYSVSREKKERFSLILESASTNQTSMYLCASSDLTVRGIYEQYFGPGTRLTVT.

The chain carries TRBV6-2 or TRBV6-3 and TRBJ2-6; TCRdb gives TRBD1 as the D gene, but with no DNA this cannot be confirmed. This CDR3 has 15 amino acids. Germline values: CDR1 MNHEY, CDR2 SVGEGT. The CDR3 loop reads CASARGYSGANVLTF.

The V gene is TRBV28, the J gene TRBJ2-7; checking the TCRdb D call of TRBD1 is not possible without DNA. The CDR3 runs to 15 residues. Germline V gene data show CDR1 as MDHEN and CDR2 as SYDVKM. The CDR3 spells CASSQPITGAYEQYF.

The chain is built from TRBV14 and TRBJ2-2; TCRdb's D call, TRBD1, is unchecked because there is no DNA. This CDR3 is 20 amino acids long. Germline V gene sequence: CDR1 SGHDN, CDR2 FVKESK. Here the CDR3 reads CASSPYQNVIRGANTGELFF.

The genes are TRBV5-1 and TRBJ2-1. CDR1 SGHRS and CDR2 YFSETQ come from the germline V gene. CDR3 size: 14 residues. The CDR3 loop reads CASSSLEGNNEHFF.

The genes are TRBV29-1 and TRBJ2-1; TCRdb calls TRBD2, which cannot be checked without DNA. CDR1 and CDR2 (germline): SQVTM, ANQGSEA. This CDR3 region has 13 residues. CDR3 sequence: CSAVGEDYNEPFF.

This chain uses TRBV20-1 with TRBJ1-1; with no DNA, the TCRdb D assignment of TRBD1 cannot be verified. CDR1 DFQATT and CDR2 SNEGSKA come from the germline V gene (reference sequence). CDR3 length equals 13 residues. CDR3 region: CSARDGMNTEAFF.